Listed here are 32 T cell receptor beta chains from one sample, sequenced in a study of shared clonotypes between healthy human individuals. The data were produced by immunoSEQ multiplex PCR, yet TCRdb's version contains in-frame clones alone and is incomplete. The sample contains millions of clones, approximately 93% of which appear only once. The source material was naive CD4+ T cells from PBMCs. Subset described: CD45RA+ positively selected. The receptors shown here come from a young man in good health. Some clones in this sample may be carry-over from other donors' samples.

For this clone: Other DNA sequences in the sample encode the same CDR3. The J gene is TRBJ1-1, the V gene TRBV7-3, with no clear D. CDR1 and CDR2 from the germline V gene are SGHTA and FQGTGA. The CDR3 is 14 amino acids. The germline V and J ends were trimmed by 2 bases and 2 bases, with 9 bases remaining between them. The CDR3 region is CASSLLGLNTEAFF. The CDR3, as DNA: TGTGCCAGCAGCTTACTGGGCCTAAACACTGAAGCTTTCTTT.

A word on this clone: Other DNA sequences of this sample code for an identical CDR3. This rearrangement joins TRBV30 to TRBJ1-4; no firm D call. Germline CDR1 and CDR2: GTSNPN and SVGIG (reference sequence). V gave up 5 bases and J gave up 8 bases, with 9 bases separating them. The CDR3 consists of 11 residues. CDR3 amino acids: CAWSPGEKLFF. The CDR3 DNA follows: TGTGCCTGGTCACCCGGGGAAAAACTGTTTTTT.

V is TRBV28 and J is TRBJ1-1; possibly TRBD1 for D (5 bases). Per germline, CDR1 MDHEN and CDR2 SYDVKM. Deletions cut 8 bases from V and 4 bases from J, with 17 bases between. The CDR3 has 14 amino acids. CDR3 nucleotide sequence: TGTGCCAGCTACGCTGTCGGGGCGGGCACTGAAGCTTTCTTT. Protein product: CASYAVGAGTEAFF.

The J gene is TRBJ2-7, the V gene TRBV19, with TRBD1 matching over 8 bases. The V gene's germline CDR1 is LNHDA and CDR2 SQIVND (reference sequence). With V trimmed by 1 base and J by 6 bases, 5 bases remained unmatched. This CDR3 comprises 14 residues. CDR3 DNA: TGTGCCAGTAGTATAGTGACAGGGGAGAGCGAGCAGTACTTC. Its protein product is CASSIVTGESEQYF.

V gene TRBV4-1 combines with J gene TRBJ2-1; 11 nucleotides match TRBD1. The CDR3 consists of 16 residues. Germline values: CDR1 MGHRA, CDR2 YSYEKL. V lost 3 bases, J lost 0 bases, and 1 base stayed unmatched. The CDR3 DNA reads TGCGCCAGCAGCCAGGGGACAGGGGGCTCCTACAATGAGCAGTTCTTC. Amino acid sequence: CASSQGTGGSYNEQFF.

The chain recombines TRBV12-5 with TRBJ2-5; D gene uncertain. Trimming cost V 3 bases and J 5 bases, with 10 bases left between them. CDR3 length: 13 residues. The V gene's germline CDR1 is LGHNT and CDR2 FRNRAP. The CDR3 here is CASGLVGWETQYF. CDR3 bases: TGTGCTAGTGGTTTAGTAGGATGGGAGACCCAGTACTTC. Together with reference TRBV12-5 and TRBJ2-5, the CDR3 gives the full variable domain: DARVTQTPRHKVTEMGQEVTMRCQPILGHNTVFWYRQTMMQGLELLAYFRNRAPLDDSGMPKDRFSAEMPDATLATLKIQPSEPRDSAVYFCASGLVGWETQYFGPGTRLLVL.

This chain connects TRBV13 to TRBJ1-3; D remains unclear. V was cut by 2 bases and J by 0 bases, with 11 bases left in between. This CDR3 has 16 amino acids. The germline V gene has CDR1 PRHDT and CDR2 FYEKMQ (reference sequence). The CDR3 loop is CASSLTILASGNTIYF. CDR3 DNA: TGTGCCAGCAGCTTAACCATACTGGCCTCTGGAAACACCATATATTTT.

The genes are TRBV6-1 and TRBJ1-1, with D unresolved. Germline-derived CDR1 and CDR2 are MNHNS and SASEGT. V gave up 4 bases and J gave up 0 bases, with 9 bases separating them. CDR3 length: 14 residues. The CDR3 DNA sequence: TGTGCCAGCAGTGCTCCTCCCATGAACACTGAAGCTTTCTTT. Its translation: CASSAPPMNTEAFF.

Details on this clone: Other DNA sequences in this specimen translate into the identical CDR3. This chain links TRBV6-5 with TRBJ1-1; a weak D match, TRBD1 (5 bases). With 6 bases removed from V and 1 base from J, the gap between germline ends came to 12 bases. Germline CDR1 MNHEY, CDR2 SVGAGI. CDR3 size: 14 residues. CDR3 sequence: CASSRGQGNTEAFF. CDR3 bases: TGTGCCAGCAGCAGAGGGCAGGGGAACACTGAAGCTTTCTTT.

In DNA form, the CDR3 reads TGTGCCTGGAGTGTACCGCTAGCAGCGAACACCGGGGAGCTGTTTTTT. Encoded protein: CAWSVPLAANTGELFF. The chain recombines TRBV30 with TRBJ2-2; D might be TRBD2 (5 bases). Deletions cut 0 bases from V and 0 bases from J, with 11 bases between. This CDR3 region has 16 residues. Germline V gene sequence: CDR1 GTSNPN, CDR2 SVGIG (reference sequence).

The chain is built from TRBV6-5 and TRBJ2-2; tentative D call: TRBD1 (5 bases). Germline V CDR1 and CDR2: MNHEY, SVGAGI. V was trimmed by 0 bases and J by 6 bases, leaving 14 bases between them. The CDR3 spans 16 residues. The CDR3 DNA sequence: TGTGCCAGCAGTTACTCGCCATCAGGGCGCGCCGGGGAGCTGTTTTTT. Its protein is CASSYSPSGRAGELFF.

The genes are TRBV28 and TRBJ2-1, with 9 bases fitting TRBD2. The CDR3 sequence is 15 residues long. Trimming at V came to 5 bases and at J to 5 bases, leaving 7 bases not matched to a gene. Germline values: CDR1 MDHEN, CDR2 SYDVKM. CDR3 in amino acids: CASSAPGLANNEQFF. The CDR3 coding sequence is TGTGCCAGCAGTGCTCCGGGACTAGCCAACAATGAGCAGTTCTTC.

This CDR3 is CASSWGRYTQETQYF. CDR3 nucleotide sequence: TGTGCCAGCAGCTGGGGAAGGTACACCCAAGAGACCCAGTACTTC. V and J are TRBV5-4 and TRBJ2-5; D not certain. V lost 3 bases to trimming and J lost 1 base, with 13 bases between them. CDR3 length: 15 residues. CDR1 is SGHNT, CDR2 YYREEE, per germline (reference sequence).

The table lists this clone with a few counts. V gene TRBV6-6 combines with J gene TRBJ1-1; 8 bases are a match to TRBD1. The CDR3 has 13 residues. The germline V gene has CDR1 MNHNY and CDR2 SVGAGI (reference sequence). The V segment lost 5 bases and the J segment 4 bases; nucleotides outside the gene matches: 3. The CDR3 DNA sequence: TGTGCCAGCAGTCCCGACAGGGGCACTGAAGCTTTCTTT. This codes for CASSPDRGTEAFF.

CDR3 amino acids: CATSRERRVDSNQPQHF. The CDR3 coding sequence is TGTGCCACCAGCAGAGAACGCAGGGTGGATAGCAATCAGCCCCAGCATTTT. The chain combines TRBV15 with TRBJ1-5; D is possibly TRBD1 (5 bases). Germline assignment: CDR1 LNHNV and CDR2 YYDKDF (reference sequence). CDR3 length: 17 residues. Trimming stripped 0 bases from V and 0 bases from J, with 12 bases between.

The V call is TRBV6-5, the J call TRBJ1-1; D gene uncertain. CDR3 size: 13 residues. V gave up 6 bases and J gave up 8 bases, with 16 bases separating them. Per the germline V gene, CDR1 is MNHEY and CDR2 is SVGAGI. CDR3 sequence reads: CASRRIQTQEAFF. For the CDR3, the DNA is TGTGCCAGCAGGAGAATCCAGACCCAAGAAGCTTTCTTT.

V is TRBV5-1 and J is TRBJ2-1; 9 nucleotides agree with TRBD2. The J segment lost 0 bases and the V segment lost 1 base, leaving 5 bases of the junction unmatched. Germline CDR1 SGHRS, CDR2 YFSETQ. The CDR3 totals 17 residues. The CDR3 spells CASSLFFSGSSYNEQFF. Written as DNA, the CDR3 is TGCGCCAGCAGCTTGTTTTTTAGCGGGAGCTCCTACAATGAGCAGTTCTTC.

This clone was counted once. For the CDR3, the DNA is TGCGCCAGCAGCCCTATGACAGCCTCTGGAAACACCATATATTTT. Residues: CASSPMTASGNTIYF. The chain links TRBV4-1 to TRBJ1-3; a weak D match, TRBD1 (5 bases). The CDR3 runs 15 residues. V shed 4 bases and J shed 0 bases, with 10 bases lying between them. The germline V gene encodes CDR1 MGHRA and CDR2 YSYEKL.

The chain links TRBV5-8 to TRBJ1-5; a possible D gene is TRBD1 (5 bases). Deletions cut 4 bases from V and 0 bases from J, with 20 bases between. The germline V gene has CDR1 SGHTS and CDR2 YDEGEE. This CDR3 region has 18 residues. The CDR3 DNA reads TGTGCCAGCAGCCCGGGGCCGGGCAAGATGTATAGCAATCAGCCCCAGCATTTT. It specifies CASSPGPGKMYSNQPQHF.

The genes are TRBV7-9 and TRBJ2-3, with D maybe TRBD1 (5 bases). Germline assignment: CDR1 SEHNR and CDR2 FQNEAQ (reference sequence). Trimming stripped 7 bases from V and 0 bases from J, with 14 bases between. This CDR3 is 15 amino acids long. CDR3 nucleotides: TGTGCCAGCAACCCAGCCAGGGCCAGCACAGATACGCAGTATTTT. This gives the protein CASNPARASTDTQYF.

Remarks on this clone: The same CDR3 is also encoded by other DNA sequences in this sample. This chain joins TRBV5-1 and TRBJ2-1; 9 bases match TRBD2. The germline V gene encodes CDR1 SGHRS and CDR2 YFSETQ. The V and J ends lost 4 bases and 1 base, in that order; junction bases with no gene match: 3. The CDR3 covers 15 residues. The CDR3 sequence: CASSPRGGSYNEQFF. The CDR3 DNA reads TGCGCCAGCAGCCCGCGGGGGGGTTCCTACAATGAGCAGTTCTTC. Full variable domain (rest looked up from reference TRBV5-1 and TRBJ2-1): KAGVTQTPRYLIKTRGQQVTLSCSPISGHRSVSWYQQTPGQGLQFLFEYFSETQRNKGNFPGRFSGRQFSNSRSEMNVSTLELGDSALYLCASSPRGGSYNEQFFGPGTRLTVL.

The chain has TRBV19 and TRBJ1-5; D gene ambiguous. Germline loops: CDR1 LNHDA, CDR2 SQIVND (reference sequence). The V gene lost 5 bases and the J gene lost 4 bases, with 15 bases spanning the gap. CDR3 length: 15 amino acids. CDR3 sequence (DNA): TGTGCCAGTAGTTCGAGACCCGGATCAAATCAGCCCCAGCATTTT. Its protein product is CASSSRPGSNQPQHF.

V usage is TRBV25-1 and J usage is TRBJ1-3; D is uncertain. Germline CDR1 reads MGHDK; CDR2 reads SYGVNS. The V end lost 4 bases, the J end lost 0 bases, and 16 bases lay between the germline ends. This CDR3 is built from 17 residues. The CDR3 nucleotides are TGTGCCAGCAGTGCCAAAGAGAAGGGAGGCTCTGGAAACACCATATATTTT. This translates into CASSAKEKGGSGNTIYF.

The CDR3 is CASGLGANTGELFF. The CDR3 DNA is TGTGCCAGCGGACTAGGGGCAAACACCGGGGAGCTGTTTTTT. This sequence joins TRBV2 and TRBJ2-2; 7 positions match TRBD2. The V gene's germline CDR1 is SNHLY and CDR2 FYNNEI. Trimming cost V 8 bases and J 2 bases; bases outside gene matches: 5. The CDR3 spans 14 residues.

Comment on this clone: A read error may account for a junction end that differs from germline. The rearrangement joins TRBV11-2 to TRBJ1-2, with 7 nucleotides matching TRBD1. From germline, CDR1 is SGHAT and CDR2 FQNNGV. The CDR3 runs 11 residues. Here the CDR3 reads CASTLGGGYTF. The CDR3, as DNA: TGTGCCAGCACCTTAGGGGGCGGCTACACCTTC.

The chain carries TRBV9 and TRBJ2-2; maybe TRBD1 (6 bases). The CDR3 totals 16 residues. Trimming took 2 bases from V and 8 from J, leaving 19 bases between them. Germline CDR1 SGDLS, CDR2 YYNGEE. CDR3 loop: CASSVSPGTQAGELFF. The CDR3 region has the DNA TGTGCCAGCAGCGTCTCTCCCGGGACACAAGCGGGGGAGCTGTTTTTT.

Here the CDR3 reads CASITTQGAVGANVLTF. The CDR3 coding sequence is TGTGCCAGCATCACGACCCAGGGGGCGGTTGGGGCCAACGTCCTGACTTTC. The V call is TRBV5-6, the J call TRBJ2-6, with 8 bases matching TRBD1. This CDR3 is 17 amino acids long. CDR1 and CDR2 from the germline V gene are SGHDT and YYEEEE. The J segment lost 3 bases and the V segment lost 6 bases, leaving 11 bases of the junction unmatched. Looking up the rest from reference TRBV5-6 and TRBJ2-6 gives the full variable domain: DAGVTQSPTHLIKTRGQQVTLRCSPKSGHDTVSWYQQALGQGPQFIFQYYEEEERQRGNFPDRFSGHQFPNYSSELNVNALLLGDSALYLCASITTQGAVGANVLTFGAGSRLTVL.

The chain carries TRBV28 and TRBJ1-4, with 7 bases identical to TRBD1. The CDR3 contains 20 residues. Trimming at V came to 3 bases and at J to 0 bases, leaving 16 bases not matched to a gene. The V gene's germline CDR1 is MDHEN and CDR2 SYDVKM. CDR3 in DNA: TGTGCCAGCAGTTTGCGGCTAGTACGCCGACAGGGAGCAACTAATGAAAAACTGTTTTTT. Translated, it gives CASSLRLVRRQGATNEKLFF. Complete variable domain (other parts from reference TRBV28 and TRBJ1-4): DVKVTQSSRYLVKRTGEKVFLECVQDMDHENMFWYRQDPGLGLRLIYFSYDVKMKEKGDIPEGYSVSREKKERFSLILESASTNQTSMYLCASSLRLVRRQGATNEKLFFGSGTQLSVL.

The V and J genes are TRBV11-2 and TRBJ2-7, with a tentative D call TRBD2 (5 bases). There are 14 residues in the CDR3. V lost 5 bases and J lost 4, with 15 bases in between. Germline V lookup: CDR1 SGHAT, CDR2 FQNNGV. The DNA for the CDR3 is TGTGCCAGCAGCCCCTCCAGCGGAGGTTACGAGCAGTACTTC. This translates into CASSPSSGGYEQYF.

The chain has TRBV11-3 and TRBJ2-5; D uncertain. Germline V gene data show CDR1 as SGHNT and CDR2 as YENEEA. This CDR3 contains 14 residues. V lost 1 base and J 0 bases, leaving 6 bases between the germline ends. The CDR3 loop reads CASSLGGDQETQYF. The CDR3 DNA reads TGTGCCAGCAGCTTAGGCGGAGACCAAGAGACCCAGTACTTC.

This clone has a single count. The V call is TRBV4-1, the J call TRBJ2-7; D could derive from TRBD1 or TRBD2 (5 bases each). Germline V CDR1 and CDR2: MGHRA, YSYEKL. Trimming removed 1 base at V and 2 bases at J, with 15 bases between. The CDR3 totals 16 residues. CDR3 coding DNA: TGCGCCAGCAGCCAAGTTATCGGGACGTATGCCTACGAGCAGTACTTC. Translation: CASSQVIGTYAYEQYF.

The genes are TRBV7-9 and TRBJ2-7, with D possibly matching TRBD2 (5 bases). The CDR3 has 14 residues. Germline values: CDR1 SEHNR, CDR2 FQNEAQ (reference sequence). Trimming left V 3 bases short and J 1 base short, with 10 bases between. This CDR3 is CASSFRRGSYEQYF. In DNA form, the CDR3 reads TGTGCCAGCAGCTTTCGCCGGGGTTCCTACGAGCAGTACTTC.